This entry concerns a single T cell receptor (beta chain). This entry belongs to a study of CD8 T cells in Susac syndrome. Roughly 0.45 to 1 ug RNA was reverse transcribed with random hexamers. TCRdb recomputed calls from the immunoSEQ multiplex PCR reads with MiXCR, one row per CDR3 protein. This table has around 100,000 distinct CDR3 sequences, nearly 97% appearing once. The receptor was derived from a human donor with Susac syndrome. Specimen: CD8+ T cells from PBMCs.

In DNA form, the CDR3 reads TGTGCCAGCAGCCTACCTAGCTGGGAGGCCCATGAGCAGTTCTTC. Its translation is CASSLPSWEAHEQFF. V gene TRBV13 combines with J gene TRBJ2-1; tentative D call: TRBD2 (6 bases). The V gene lost 5 bases and the J gene lost 8 bases, with 19 bases spanning the gap. The germline CDR1 and CDR2 sequences are PRHDT and FYEKMQ (reference sequence). The CDR3 runs 15 residues.